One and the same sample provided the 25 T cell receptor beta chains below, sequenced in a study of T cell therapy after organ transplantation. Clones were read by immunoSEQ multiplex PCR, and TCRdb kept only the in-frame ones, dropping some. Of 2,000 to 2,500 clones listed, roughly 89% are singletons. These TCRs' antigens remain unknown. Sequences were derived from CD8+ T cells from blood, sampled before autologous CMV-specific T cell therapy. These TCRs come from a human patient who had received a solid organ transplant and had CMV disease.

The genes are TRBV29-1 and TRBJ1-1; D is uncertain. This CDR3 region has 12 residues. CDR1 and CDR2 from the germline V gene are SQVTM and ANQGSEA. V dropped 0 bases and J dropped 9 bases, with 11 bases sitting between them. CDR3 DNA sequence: TGCAGCGTTGAAGACTCAGCAGCCAAAGCTTTCTTT. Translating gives CSVEDSAAKAFF.

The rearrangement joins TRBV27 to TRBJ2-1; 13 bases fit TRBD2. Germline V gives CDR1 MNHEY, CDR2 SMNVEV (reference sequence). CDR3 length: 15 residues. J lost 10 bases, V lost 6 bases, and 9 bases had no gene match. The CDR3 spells CASSLGTSGGAEQFF. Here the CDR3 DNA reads TGTGCCAGCAGCCTCGGTACTAGCGGGGGGGCAGAGCAGTTCTTC.

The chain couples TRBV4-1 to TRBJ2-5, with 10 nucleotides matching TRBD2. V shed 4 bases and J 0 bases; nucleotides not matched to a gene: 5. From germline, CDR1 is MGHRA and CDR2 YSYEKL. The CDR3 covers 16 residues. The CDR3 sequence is CASSLTGLADQETQYF. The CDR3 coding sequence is TGCGCCAGCAGCCTGACCGGACTAGCGGACCAAGAGACCCAGTACTTC.

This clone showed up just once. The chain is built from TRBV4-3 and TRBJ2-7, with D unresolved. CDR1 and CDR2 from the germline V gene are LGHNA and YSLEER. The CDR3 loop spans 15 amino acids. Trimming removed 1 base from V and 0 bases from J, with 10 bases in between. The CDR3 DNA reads TGCGCCAGCAGCCAAGTACAGTCGAGCTCCTACGAGCAGTACTTC. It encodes CASSQVQSSSYEQYF.

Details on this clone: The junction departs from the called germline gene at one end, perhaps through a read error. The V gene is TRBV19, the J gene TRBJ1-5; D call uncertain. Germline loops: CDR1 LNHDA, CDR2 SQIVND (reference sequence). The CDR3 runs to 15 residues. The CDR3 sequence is CASSIDLGRNQPRHF. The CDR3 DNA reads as TGTGCCAGTAGTATAGACCTGGGCCGCAATCAGCCCCGGCATTTT.

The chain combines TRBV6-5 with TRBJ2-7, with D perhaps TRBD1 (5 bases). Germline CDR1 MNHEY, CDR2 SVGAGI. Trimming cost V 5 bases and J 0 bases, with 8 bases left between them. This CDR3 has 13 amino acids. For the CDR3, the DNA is TGTGCCAGCAGTGAGACAGACTCCTACGAGCAGTACTTC. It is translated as CASSETDSYEQYF.

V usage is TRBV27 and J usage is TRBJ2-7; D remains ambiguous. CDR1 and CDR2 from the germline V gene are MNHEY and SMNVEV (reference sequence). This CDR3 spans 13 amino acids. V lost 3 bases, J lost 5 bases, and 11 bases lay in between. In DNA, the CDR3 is TGTGCCAGCAGTTTTTCCGGGCACCACGAGCAGTACTTC. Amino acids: CASSFSGHHEQYF.

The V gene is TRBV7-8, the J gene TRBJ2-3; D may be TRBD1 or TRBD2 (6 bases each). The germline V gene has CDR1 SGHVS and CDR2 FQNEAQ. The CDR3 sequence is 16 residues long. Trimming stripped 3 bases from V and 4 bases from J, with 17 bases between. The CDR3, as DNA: TGTGCCAGCAGCTTGCCCAGGGGCATAGCGGCAGATACGCAGTATTTT. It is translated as CASSLPRGIAADTQYF.

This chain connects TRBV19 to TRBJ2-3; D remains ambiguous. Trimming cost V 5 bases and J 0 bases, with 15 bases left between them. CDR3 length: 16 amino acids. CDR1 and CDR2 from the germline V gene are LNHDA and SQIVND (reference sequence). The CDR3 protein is CASSGWTFPSTDTQYF. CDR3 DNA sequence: TGTGCCAGTAGTGGCTGGACCTTCCCTAGCACAGATACGCAGTATTTT.

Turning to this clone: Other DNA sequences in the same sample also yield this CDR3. For the CDR3, the DNA is TGCGCCAGCAGCCAAGAACCTGGCCCCTACGAGCAGTACTTC. This translates into CASSQEPGPYEQYF. The chain carries TRBV4-3 and TRBJ2-7; D is ambiguous. The CDR3 extends over 14 amino acids. The germline V and J ends were trimmed by 0 bases and 2 bases, with 8 bases remaining between them. Germline V gene sequence: CDR1 LGHNA, CDR2 YSLEER.

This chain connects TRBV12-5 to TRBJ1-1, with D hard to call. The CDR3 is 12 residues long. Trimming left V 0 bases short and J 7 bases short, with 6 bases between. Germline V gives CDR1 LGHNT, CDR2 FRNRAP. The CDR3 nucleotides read TGTGCTAGTGGTTTGGTTGGGGTTGAAGCTTTCTTT. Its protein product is CASGLVGVEAFF.

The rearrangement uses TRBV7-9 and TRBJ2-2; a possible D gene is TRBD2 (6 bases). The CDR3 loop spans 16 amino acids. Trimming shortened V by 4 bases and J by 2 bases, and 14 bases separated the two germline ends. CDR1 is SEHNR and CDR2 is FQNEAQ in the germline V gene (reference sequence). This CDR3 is CASSSLGGVNTGELFF. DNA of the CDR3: TGTGCCAGCAGCTCTCTCGGAGGGGTTAACACCGGGGAGCTGTTTTTT.

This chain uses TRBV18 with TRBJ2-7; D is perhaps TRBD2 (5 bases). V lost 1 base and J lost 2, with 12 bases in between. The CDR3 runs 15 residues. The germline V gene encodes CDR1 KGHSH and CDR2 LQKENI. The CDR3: CASSPLDGETYEQYF. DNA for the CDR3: TGTGCCAGCTCACCACTCGACGGGGAGACCTACGAGCAGTACTTC.

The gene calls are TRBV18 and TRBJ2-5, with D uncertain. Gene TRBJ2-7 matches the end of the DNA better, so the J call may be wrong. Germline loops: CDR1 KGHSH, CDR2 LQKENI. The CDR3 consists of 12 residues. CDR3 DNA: TGTGCCAGCTCACCTTCCGACTACGAGCAGTACTTC. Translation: CASSPSDYEQYF.

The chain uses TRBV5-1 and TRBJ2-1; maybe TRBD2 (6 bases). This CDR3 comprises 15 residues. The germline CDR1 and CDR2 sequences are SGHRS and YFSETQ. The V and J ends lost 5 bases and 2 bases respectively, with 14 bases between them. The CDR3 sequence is CASRSGTYAYNEQFF. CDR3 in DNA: TGCGCCAGCAGATCCGGGACTTACGCCTACAATGAGCAGTTCTTC.

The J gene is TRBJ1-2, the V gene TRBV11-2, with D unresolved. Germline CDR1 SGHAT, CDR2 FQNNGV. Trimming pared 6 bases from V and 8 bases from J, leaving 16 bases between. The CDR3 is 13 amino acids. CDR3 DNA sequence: TGTGCCAGCAGTCGCGGGGAGGTCCGCGGCTACACCTTC. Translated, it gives CASSRGEVRGYTF.

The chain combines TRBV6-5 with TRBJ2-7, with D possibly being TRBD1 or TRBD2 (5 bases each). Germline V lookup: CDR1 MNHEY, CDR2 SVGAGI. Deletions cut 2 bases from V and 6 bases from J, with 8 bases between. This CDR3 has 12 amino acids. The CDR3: CASSYGDGEQYF. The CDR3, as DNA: TGTGCCAGCAGTTACGGGGACGGCGAGCAGTACTTC.

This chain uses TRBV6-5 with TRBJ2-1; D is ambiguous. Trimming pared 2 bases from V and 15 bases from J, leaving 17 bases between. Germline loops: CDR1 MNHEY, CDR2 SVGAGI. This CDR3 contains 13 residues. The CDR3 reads CASSYGSEFGPFF. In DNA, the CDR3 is TGTGCCAGCAGTTACGGATCGGAGTTTGGTCCGTTCTTC.

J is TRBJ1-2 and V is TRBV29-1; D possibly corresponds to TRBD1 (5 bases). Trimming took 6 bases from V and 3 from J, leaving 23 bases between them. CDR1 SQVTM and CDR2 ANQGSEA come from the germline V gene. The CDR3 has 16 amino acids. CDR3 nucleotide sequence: TGCAGCGTCCGGATGGAGGGGTCAGGGCTGGACTATGGCTACACCTTC. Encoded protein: CSVRMEGSGLDYGYTF.

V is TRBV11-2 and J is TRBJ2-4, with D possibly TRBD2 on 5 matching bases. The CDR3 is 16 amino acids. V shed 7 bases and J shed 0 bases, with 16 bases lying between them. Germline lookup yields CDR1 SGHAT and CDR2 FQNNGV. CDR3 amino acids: CASMWASGIAKNIQYF. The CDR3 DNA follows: TGTGCCAGCATGTGGGCATCGGGGATAGCCAAAAACATTCAGTACTTC.

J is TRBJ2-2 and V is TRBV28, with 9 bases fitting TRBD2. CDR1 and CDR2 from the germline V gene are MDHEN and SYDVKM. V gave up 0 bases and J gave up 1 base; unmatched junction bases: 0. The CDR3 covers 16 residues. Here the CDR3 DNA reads TGTGCCAGCAGTTTATGGACTAGCGGGAACACCGGGGAGCTGTTTTTT. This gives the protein CASSLWTSGNTGELFF.

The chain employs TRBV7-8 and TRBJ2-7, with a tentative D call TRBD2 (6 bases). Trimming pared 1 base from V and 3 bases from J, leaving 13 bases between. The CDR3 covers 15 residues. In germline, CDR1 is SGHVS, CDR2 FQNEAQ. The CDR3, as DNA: TGTGCCAGCAGCTTAGAGGAGGGGCACCTCTACGAGCAGTACTTC. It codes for CASSLEEGHLYEQYF. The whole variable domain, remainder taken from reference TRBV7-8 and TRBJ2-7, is GAGVSQSPRYKVAKRGQDVALRCDPISGHVSLFWYQQALGQGPEFLTYFQNEAQLDKSGLPSDRFFAERPEGSVSTLKIQRTQQEDSAVYLCASSLEEGHLYEQYFGPGTRLTVT.

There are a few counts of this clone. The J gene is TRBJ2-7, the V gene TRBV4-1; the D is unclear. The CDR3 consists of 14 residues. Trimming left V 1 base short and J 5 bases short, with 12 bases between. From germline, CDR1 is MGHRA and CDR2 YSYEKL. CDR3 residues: CASSQGPGWNEQYF. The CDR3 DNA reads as TGCGCCAGCAGCCAAGGCCCAGGATGGAACGAGCAGTACTTC.

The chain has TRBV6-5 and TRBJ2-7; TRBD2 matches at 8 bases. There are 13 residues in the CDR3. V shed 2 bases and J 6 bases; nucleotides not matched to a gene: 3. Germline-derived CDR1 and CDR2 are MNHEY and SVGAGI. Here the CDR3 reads CASSYSGGPEQYF. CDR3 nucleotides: TGTGCCAGCAGTTACAGCGGGGGCCCCGAGCAGTACTTC.

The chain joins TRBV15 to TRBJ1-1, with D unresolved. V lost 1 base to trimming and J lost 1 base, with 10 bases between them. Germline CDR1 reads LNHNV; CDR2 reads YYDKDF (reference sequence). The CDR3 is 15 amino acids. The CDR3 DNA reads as TGTGCCACCAGCAGAGGGTTCGTTCAGAACACTGAAGCTTTCTTT. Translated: CATSRGFVQNTEAFF. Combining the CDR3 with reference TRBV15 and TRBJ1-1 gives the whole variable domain DAMVIQNPRYQVTQFGKPVTLSCSQTLNHNVMYWYQQKSSQAPKLLFHYYDKDFNNEADTPDNFQSRRPNTSFCFLDIRSPGLGDTAMYLCATSRGFVQNTEAFFGQGTRLTVV.